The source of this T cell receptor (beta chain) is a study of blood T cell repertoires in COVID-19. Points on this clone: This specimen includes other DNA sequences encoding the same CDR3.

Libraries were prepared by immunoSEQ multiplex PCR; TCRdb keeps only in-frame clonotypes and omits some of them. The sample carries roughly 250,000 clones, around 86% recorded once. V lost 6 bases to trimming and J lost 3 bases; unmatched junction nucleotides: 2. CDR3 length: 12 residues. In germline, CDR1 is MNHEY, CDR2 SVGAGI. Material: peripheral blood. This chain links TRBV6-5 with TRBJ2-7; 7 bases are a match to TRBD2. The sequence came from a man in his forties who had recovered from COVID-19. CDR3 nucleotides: TGTGCCAGCAGGGGAGGGAGCTACGAGCAGTACTTC. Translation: CASRGGSYEQYF.